The 5 T cell receptor beta chains given below trace back to one sample, sequenced in a study of T-cell reconstitution after alpha-beta-depleted transplantation in children. TCRbeta library construction was performed incorporating unique molecular identifiers. One entry per CDR3 protein results from TCRdb running MiXCR on the PCR reads. The data contain around 960,000 distinct CDR3 sequences, under 30% of them singletons. The specimen comprised PBMCs, mostly from graft donor cells, sampled 360 days after TCRalphabeta/CD19-depleted stem cell transplant. The receptors were sampled from a boy less than two years old who had a stem cell transplant for SCID, so the T cells may come from the graft donor.

This chain links TRBV20-1 with TRBJ2-7; D gene unclear. The length of the CDR3 is 12 residues. Germline loops: CDR1 DFQATT, CDR2 SNEGSKA (reference sequence). The ends were cut back, 6 bases at V and 2 bases at J, with 11 bases in the middle. CDR3: CSAHRDTYEQYF. The CDR3 bases are TGCAGTGCCCACCGAGACACCTACGAGCAGTACTTC.

As concerns this clonotype: A much larger clonotype is one base distant, so this may be a read error. The chain carries TRBV7-7 and TRBJ1-1; D uncertain. Trimming stripped 1 base from V and 1 base from J, with 7 bases between. Germline lookup yields CDR1 SSHAT and CDR2 FNYEAQ (reference sequence). The CDR3 runs to 14 residues. CDR3 bases: TGTGCCAGCAGCTTAGAGCTGAAGAACACTGAAGCTTTCTTT. Its translation: CASSLELKNTEAFF.

The CDR3 loop reads CASSLASSGPSSYNEQFF. DNA of the CDR3: TGTGCCAGCAGCTTAGCGTCTAGCGGACCCTCTTCCTACAATGAGCAGTTCTTC. The chain carries TRBV7-2 and TRBJ2-1; 7 nucleotides line up with TRBD2. The CDR3 is made up of 18 amino acids. The junction had 9 bases not matched to a gene; V was cut back by 0 bases and J by 1 base. CDR1 is SGHTA, CDR2 FQGNSA, per germline.

The V and J genes are TRBV20-1 and TRBJ1-5, with a weak D call TRBD1 (6 bases). The ends were cut back, 5 bases at V and 6 bases at J, with 11 bases in the middle. This CDR3 has 12 residues. CDR1 is DFQATT, CDR2 SNEGSKA, per germline (reference sequence). The CDR3 DNA reads TGCAGTGCTTCCTCAGGGGTTCAGCCCCAGCATTTT. Amino acids: CSASSGVQPQHF.

This clonotype has a handful of counts. The chain links TRBV7-6 to TRBJ2-5, with TRBD1 matching 10 bases. From germline, CDR1 is SGHVS and CDR2 FNYEAQ. J gave up 4 bases and V 3 bases, and 2 bases lay outside the gene matches. The CDR3 loop spans 14 amino acids. CDR3 coding DNA: TGTGCCAGCAGCTTGACAGGGGGCGGAGAGACCCAGTACTTC. This gives the protein CASSLTGGGETQYF.